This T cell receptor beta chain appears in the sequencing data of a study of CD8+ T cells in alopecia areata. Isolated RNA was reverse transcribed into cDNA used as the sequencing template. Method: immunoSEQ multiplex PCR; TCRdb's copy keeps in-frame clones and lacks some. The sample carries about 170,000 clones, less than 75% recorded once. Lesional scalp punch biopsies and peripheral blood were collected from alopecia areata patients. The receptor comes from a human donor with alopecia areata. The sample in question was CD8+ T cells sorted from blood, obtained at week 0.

DNA of the CDR3: TGTGCCAGCAGTTTGACTAGCGGTCCCACAGATACGCAGTATTTT. This encodes CASSLTSGPTDTQYF. The rearrangement uses TRBV6-6 and TRBJ2-3; 9 nucleotides line up with TRBD2. CDR1 is MNHNY, CDR2 SVGAGI, per germline (reference sequence). The junction had 4 bases not matched to a gene; V was cut back by 4 bases and J by 2 bases. The CDR3 has 15 amino acids.